The 21 T cell receptor beta chains in this list originate from one sample, sequenced in a study of T cells in localized non-small cell lung cancer. Sequencing was performed with immunoSEQ multiplex PCR; in TCRdb, only in-frame clones are kept and a portion is missing. The sample yields tens of thousands of clones, approximately 87% seen once. The input for sequencing was peripheral blood, taken before any cancer treatment. These receptors all come from a woman between 35 and 75 years old with stage I lung adenocarcinoma.

The chain recombines TRBV28 with TRBJ2-6, with D possibly being TRBD1 or TRBD2 (5 bases each). This CDR3 contains 17 residues. Trimming removed 4 bases from V and 0 bases from J, with 13 bases in between. Germline loops: CDR1 MDHEN, CDR2 SYDVKM. The CDR3 sequence is CASSSGTGSSGANVLTF. Written as DNA, the CDR3 is TGTGCCAGCAGTTCCGGGACGGGGAGCTCTGGGGCCAACGTCCTGACTTTC. Full variable domain (missing parts from reference TRBV28 and TRBJ2-6): DVKVTQSSRYLVKRTGEKVFLECVQDMDHENMFWYRQDPGLGLRLIYFSYDVKMKEKGDIPEGYSVSREKKERFSLILESASTNQTSMYLCASSSGTGSSGANVLTFGAGSRLTVL.

The rearrangement joins TRBV5-1 to TRBJ2-3; 9 bases map to TRBD1. V dropped 6 bases and J dropped 2; count of bases not matched to a gene: 7. Germline CDR1 and CDR2: SGHRS and YFSETQ. The CDR3 is 15 amino acids. The CDR3 sequence: CASNHRGQHTDTQYF. CDR3 sequence (DNA): TGCGCCAGCAACCACAGGGGGCAGCACACAGATACGCAGTATTTT.

This clone was recorded once. The rearrangement uses TRBV10-3 and TRBJ1-1; D is unclear. Germline loops: CDR1 ENHRY, CDR2 SYGVKD. The length of the CDR3 is 14 residues. V gave up 3 bases and J gave up 2 bases, with 10 bases separating them. The CDR3 region has the DNA TGTGCCATCAGTGACCAGTTGGGCAACACTGAAGCTTTCTTT. Translation gives CAISDQLGNTEAFF.

The chain uses TRBV4-3 and TRBJ1-4, with unresolved D. The germline V gene encodes CDR1 LGHNA and CDR2 YSLEER. Trimming took 0 bases from V and 8 from J, leaving 13 bases between them. The CDR3 has 15 amino acids. The CDR3 protein is CASSQDRHKGEKLFF. The CDR3 nucleotides read TGCGCCAGCAGCCAAGATAGGCATAAGGGAGAAAAACTGTTTTTT.

The rearrangement joins TRBV28 to TRBJ1-6, with TRBD1 as a possible D gene (6 bases). This CDR3 region has 15 residues. V dropped 5 bases and J dropped 6 bases, with 14 bases sitting between them. CDR1 is MDHEN and CDR2 is SYDVKM in the germline V gene. The CDR3 DNA sequence: TGTGCCAGCAGTCCCCAACAGGGATTTAATTCACCCCTCCACTTT. Translated, it gives CASSPQQGFNSPLHF. The full variable domain, in which reference TRBV28 and TRBJ1-6 provide the parts outside the CDR3, is DVKVTQSSRYLVKRTGEKVFLECVQDMDHENMFWYRQDPGLGLRLIYFSYDVKMKEKGDIPEGYSVSREKKERFSLILESASTNQTSMYLCASSPQQGFNSPLHFGNGTRLTVT.

The rearrangement uses TRBV5-6 and TRBJ1-6, with D hard to call. V was cut by 0 bases and J by 7 bases, with 14 bases left in between. The CDR3 has 16 amino acids. Per the germline V gene, CDR1 is SGHDT and CDR2 is YYEEEE. The CDR3 region is CASSLVPGSNNSPLHF. The CDR3 DNA is TGTGCCAGCAGCTTGGTACCGGGCAGTAACAATTCACCCCTCCACTTT.

The V call is TRBV2, the J call TRBJ2-3; tentatively, D is TRBD2 (5 bases). Germline lookup yields CDR1 SNHLY and CDR2 FYNNEI. The length of the CDR3 is 15 residues. V lost 7 bases, J lost 0 bases, and 14 bases lay in between. This chain's CDR3 is CASTKLVSSTDTQYF. The CDR3, as DNA: TGTGCCAGCACGAAACTAGTCTCAAGCACAGATACGCAGTATTTT.

The J gene is TRBJ2-5, the V gene TRBV7-7; 7 bases are a match to TRBD1. V shed 5 bases and J 3 bases; nucleotides not matched to a gene: 9. Germline lookup yields CDR1 SSHAT and CDR2 FNYEAQ (reference sequence). The CDR3 covers 15 residues. In DNA form, the CDR3 reads TGTGCCAGCAGCCAACAGACAGGGAGTGAAGAGACCCAGTACTTC. Translated: CASSQQTGSEETQYF.

The chain combines TRBV7-9 with TRBJ2-1; D uncertain. V was clipped by 4 bases and J by 0 bases, with 13 bases between them. The CDR3 extends over 16 amino acids. Germline V CDR1 and CDR2: SEHNR, FQNEAQ (reference sequence). The CDR3 DNA is TGTGCCAGCAGCTCCCCTCAAAGTTCCTCCTACAATGAGCAGTTCTTC. Translating it yields CASSSPQSSSYNEQFF. Full variable domain (rest looked up from reference TRBV7-9 and TRBJ2-1): DTGVSQNPRHKITKRGQNVTFRCDPISEHNRLYWYRQTLGQGPEFLTYFQNEAQLEKSRLLSDRFSAERPKGSFSTLEIQRTEQGDSAMYLCASSSPQSSSYNEQFFGPGTRLTVL.

The J gene is TRBJ1-5, the V gene TRBV6-1; TRBD1 might be the D (6 bases). Germline V gives CDR1 MNHNS, CDR2 SASEGT. Trimming left V 4 bases short and J 4 bases short, with 17 bases between. The CDR3 is 16 amino acids. CDR3 DNA sequence: TGTGCCAGCAGTGTGTCTTGGACAGCCATTAATCAGCCCCAGCATTTT. It specifies CASSVSWTAINQPQHF.

The DNA of the CDR3 is TGTGCCAGCAGTTCCGACAGCAACACTGAAGCTTTCTTT. Protein sequence: CASSSDSNTEAFF. This sequence joins TRBV2 and TRBJ1-1, with D possibly matching TRBD1 (5 bases). This CDR3 contains 13 residues. The ends were cut back, 5 bases at V and 2 bases at J, with 9 bases in the middle. The V gene's germline CDR1 is SNHLY and CDR2 FYNNEI. Variable domain in full (rest from reference TRBV2 and TRBJ1-1): EPEVTQTPSHQVTQMGQEVILRCVPISNHLYFYWYRQILGQKVEFLVSFYNNEISEKSEIFDDQFSVERPDGSNFTLKIRSTKLEDSAMYFCASSSDSNTEAFFGQGTRLTVV.

V usage is TRBV7-2 and J usage is TRBJ1-3; no definite D call. Germline CDR1 reads SGHTA; CDR2 reads FQGNSA. The CDR3 is 17 residues long. V was shortened by 5 bases and J by 0 bases, with 17 bases between the two germline ends. The CDR3 nucleotides are TGTGCCAGCAGCCCCCAGGTTTGGGTTGACTCTGGAAACACCATATATTTT. Translation gives CASSPQVWVDSGNTIYF.

The V gene is TRBV9, the J gene TRBJ2-5; D ambiguous. Germline CDR1 and CDR2: SGDLS and YYNGEE. Trimming stripped 0 bases from V and 1 base from J, with 10 bases between. CDR3 length equals 15 residues. CDR3 in DNA: TGTGCCAGCAGCGTAGGGGTAGGCCTCCAAGAGACCCAGTACTTC. It translates to CASSVGVGLQETQYF.

The chain joins TRBV5-6 to TRBJ1-6; maybe TRBD1 (6 bases). Per germline, CDR1 SGHDT and CDR2 YYEEEE. There are 14 residues in the CDR3. V lost 2 bases and J 7 bases, leaving 10 bases between the germline ends. The CDR3 DNA is TGTGCCAGCAGCTTTAGGACAGAGAATTCACCCCTCCACTTT. Encoded protein: CASSFRTENSPLHF.

This clone was observed a handful of times. The gene calls are TRBV5-1 and TRBJ2-2; D not certain. V lost 0 bases, J lost 2 bases, and 11 bases lay in between. The germline V gene encodes CDR1 SGHRS and CDR2 YFSETQ. The CDR3 is 16 residues long. This chain's CDR3 is CASSLGHQTNTGELFF. Written as DNA, the CDR3 is TGCGCCAGCAGCTTGGGACACCAAACCAACACCGGGGAGCTGTTTTTT.

V is TRBV20-1 and J is TRBJ2-5; D is ambiguous. CDR1 is DFQATT and CDR2 is SNEGSKA in the germline V gene (reference sequence). The V end lost 6 bases, the J end lost 5 bases, and 10 bases lay between the germline ends. This CDR3 has 11 residues. DNA of the CDR3: TGCAGTGCGGACCATCAGGAGACCCAGTACTTC. Protein product: CSADHQETQYF.

The chain couples TRBV21-1 to TRBJ2-3; TRBD2, the table's D call, was not compared with the DNA. TRBV21-1 is shown as a pseudogene. CDR3 length: 18 residues. DNA for the CDR3: TGTGCCAGCAGCAAAGGGGGACTAGCGGGGCCAAGCACAGATACGCAGTATTTT. As protein: CASSKGGLAGPSTDTQYF.

CDR3 residues: CASSLVETGWEQYF. As DNA, the CDR3 is TGTGCCAGCTCACTCGTCGAGACAGGATGGGAGCAGTACTTC. This rearrangement joins TRBV18 to TRBJ2-7; TRBD1 might be the D (6 bases). This CDR3 has 14 amino acids. Germline-derived CDR1 and CDR2 are KGHSH and LQKENI. Trimming removed 4 bases from V and 7 bases from J, with 17 bases in between.

The chain joins TRBV7-9 to TRBJ1-1; D gene ambiguous. CDR1 is SEHNR and CDR2 is FQNEAQ in the germline V gene (reference sequence). V was pared by 1 base and J by 1 base, with 7 bases between. This CDR3 is built from 14 residues. The CDR3 here is CASSLEQRNTEAFF. In DNA, the CDR3 is TGTGCCAGCAGCTTAGAACAAAGGAACACTGAAGCTTTCTTT.

This chain links TRBV6-5 with TRBJ1-5; 7 nucleotides agree with TRBD1. The CDR3 spans 14 residues. CDR1 is MNHEY and CDR2 is SVGAGI in the germline V gene. V was pared by 6 bases and J by 4 bases, with 6 bases of the junction left unmatched. The CDR3 loop is CASSQGQLNQPQHF. In DNA form, the CDR3 reads TGTGCCAGCAGCCAGGGACAGTTAAATCAGCCCCAGCATTTT.

This chain links TRBV9 with TRBJ1-2; D not resolved. The V gene's germline CDR1 is SGDLS and CDR2 YYNGEE. The germline V and J ends were trimmed by 3 bases and 7 bases, with 13 bases remaining between them. The CDR3 runs to 13 residues. The CDR3 coding sequence is TGTGCCAGCAGCGACAGTTTATTTCGTGGCTACACCTTC. It codes for CASSDSLFRGYTF. Using reference TRBV9 and TRBJ1-2 for the parts outside the CDR3, the full variable domain is DSGVTQTPKHLITATGQRVTLRCSPRSGDLSVYWYQQSLDQGLQFLIQYYNGEERAKGNILERFSAQQFPDLHSELNLSSLELGDSALYFCASSDSLFRGYTFGSGTRLTVV.